This TCR beta chain was captured by sequencing in a study of blood T cell repertoires in COVID-19. The CDR3 length is 14 residues. Trimming left V 1 base short and J 5 bases short, with 11 bases between. Per the germline V gene, CDR1 is KGHSH and CDR2 is LQKENI. Clones were read by immunoSEQ multiplex PCR, and TCRdb kept only the in-frame ones, dropping some. The repertoire holds tens of thousands of clones, with more than 65% as singletons. The rearrangement uses TRBV18 and TRBJ1-1, with D maybe TRBD1 (5 bases). The sample was peripheral blood. The origin of this receptor is a man aged 45 to 65 with acute or convalescent COVID-19. The DNA for the CDR3 is TGTGCCAGCTCACCACAGGGACTTCTGACTGAAGCTTTCTTT. Its protein is CASSPQGLLTEAFF.